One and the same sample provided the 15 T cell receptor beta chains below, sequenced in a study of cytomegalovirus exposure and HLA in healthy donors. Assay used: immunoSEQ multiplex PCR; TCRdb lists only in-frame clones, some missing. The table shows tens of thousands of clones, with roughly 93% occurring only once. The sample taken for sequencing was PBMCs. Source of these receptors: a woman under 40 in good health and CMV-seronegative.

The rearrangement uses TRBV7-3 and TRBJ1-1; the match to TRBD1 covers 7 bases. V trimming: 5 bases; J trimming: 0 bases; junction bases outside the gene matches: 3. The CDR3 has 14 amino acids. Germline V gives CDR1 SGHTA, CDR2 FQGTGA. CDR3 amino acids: CASSPGGMNTEAFF. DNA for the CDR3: TGTGCCAGCAGCCCAGGGGGAATGAACACTGAAGCTTTCTTT. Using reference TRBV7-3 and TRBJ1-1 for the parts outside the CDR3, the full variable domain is GAGVSQTPSNKVTEKGKYVELRCDPISGHTALYWYRQSLGQGPEFLIYFQGTGAADDSGLPNDRFFAVRPEGSVSTLKIQRTERGDSAVYLCASSPGGMNTEAFFGQGTRLTVV.

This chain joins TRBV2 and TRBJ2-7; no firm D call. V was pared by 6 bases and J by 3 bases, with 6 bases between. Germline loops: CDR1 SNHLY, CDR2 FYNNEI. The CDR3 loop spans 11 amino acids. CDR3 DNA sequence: TGTGCCAGCAGCCCTCTCTACGAGCAGTACTTC. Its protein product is CASSPLYEQYF.

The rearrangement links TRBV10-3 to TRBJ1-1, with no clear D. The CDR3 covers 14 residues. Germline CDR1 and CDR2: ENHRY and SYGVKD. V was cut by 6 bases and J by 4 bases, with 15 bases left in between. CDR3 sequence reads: CAISRDTRATEAFF. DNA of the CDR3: TGTGCCATCAGCCGAGACACCCGAGCCACTGAAGCTTTCTTT.

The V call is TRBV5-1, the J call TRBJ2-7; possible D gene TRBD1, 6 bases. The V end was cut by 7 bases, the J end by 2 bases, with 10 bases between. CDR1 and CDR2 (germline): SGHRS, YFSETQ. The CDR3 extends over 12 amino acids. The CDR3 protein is CASGPGAYEQYF. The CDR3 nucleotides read TGCGCCAGCGGACCAGGGGCCTACGAGCAGTACTTC.

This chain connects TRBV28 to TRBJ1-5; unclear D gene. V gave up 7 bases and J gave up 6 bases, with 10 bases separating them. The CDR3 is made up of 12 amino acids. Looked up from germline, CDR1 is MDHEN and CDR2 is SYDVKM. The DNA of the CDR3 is TGTGCCAGCACAACGAGTAGTCAGCCCCAGCATTTT. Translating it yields CASTTSSQPQHF.

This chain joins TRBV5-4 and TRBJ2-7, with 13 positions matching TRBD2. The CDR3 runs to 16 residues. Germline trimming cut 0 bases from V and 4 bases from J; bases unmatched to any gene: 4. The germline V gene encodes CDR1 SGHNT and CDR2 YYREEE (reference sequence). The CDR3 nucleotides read TGTGCCAGCAGCTTGGGGGGACTAGCGGGATTGTACGAGCAGTACTTC. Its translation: CASSLGGLAGLYEQYF.

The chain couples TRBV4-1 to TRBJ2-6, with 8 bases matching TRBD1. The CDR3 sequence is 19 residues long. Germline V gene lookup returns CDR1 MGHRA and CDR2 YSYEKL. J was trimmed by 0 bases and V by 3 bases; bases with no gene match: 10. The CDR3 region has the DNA TGCGCCAGCAGCCAGTCCTGGGGGACAGGAGTCTCTGGGGCCAACGTCCTGACTTTC. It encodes CASSQSWGTGVSGANVLTF.

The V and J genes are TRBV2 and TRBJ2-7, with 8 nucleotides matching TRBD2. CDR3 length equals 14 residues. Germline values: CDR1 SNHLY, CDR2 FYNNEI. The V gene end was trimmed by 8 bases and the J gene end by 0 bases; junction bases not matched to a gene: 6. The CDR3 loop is CASAERETSYEQYF. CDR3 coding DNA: TGTGCCAGCGCGGAGCGGGAGACCTCCTACGAGCAGTACTTC.

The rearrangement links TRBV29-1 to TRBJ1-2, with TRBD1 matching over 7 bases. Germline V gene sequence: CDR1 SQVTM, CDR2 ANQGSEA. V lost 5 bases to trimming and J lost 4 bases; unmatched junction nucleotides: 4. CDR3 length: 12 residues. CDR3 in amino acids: CSVSQGVYGYTF. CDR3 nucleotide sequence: TGCAGCGTTTCGCAGGGGGTCTATGGCTACACCTTC.

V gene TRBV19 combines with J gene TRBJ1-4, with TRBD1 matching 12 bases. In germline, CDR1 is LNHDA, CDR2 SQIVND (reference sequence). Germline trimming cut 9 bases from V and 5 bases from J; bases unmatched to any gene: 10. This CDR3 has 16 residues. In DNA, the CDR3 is TGTGCCAGCCGGGACAGGGGGCGATCAAGGAATGAAAAACTGTTTTTT. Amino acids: CASRDRGRSRNEKLFF.

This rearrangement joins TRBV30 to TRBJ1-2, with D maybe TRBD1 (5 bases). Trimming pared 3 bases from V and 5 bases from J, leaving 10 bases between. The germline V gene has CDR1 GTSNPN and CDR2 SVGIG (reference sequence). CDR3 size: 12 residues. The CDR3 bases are TGTGCCTGGAGCGGGGGAAATTATGGCTACACCTTC. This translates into CAWSGGNYGYTF.

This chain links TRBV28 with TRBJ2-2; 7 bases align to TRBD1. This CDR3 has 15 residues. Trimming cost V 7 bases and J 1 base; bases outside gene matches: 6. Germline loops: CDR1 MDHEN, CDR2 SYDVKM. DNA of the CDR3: TGTGCCAGCACGGACAGGAAGCGGAACACCGGGGAGCTGTTTTTT. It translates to CASTDRKRNTGELFF.

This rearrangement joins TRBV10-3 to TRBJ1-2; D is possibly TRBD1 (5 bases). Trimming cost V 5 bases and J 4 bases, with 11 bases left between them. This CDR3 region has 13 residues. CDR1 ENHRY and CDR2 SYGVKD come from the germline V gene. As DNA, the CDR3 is TGTGCCATCAGTCTACAGGAGAGCTATGGCTACACCTTC. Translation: CAISLQESYGYTF.

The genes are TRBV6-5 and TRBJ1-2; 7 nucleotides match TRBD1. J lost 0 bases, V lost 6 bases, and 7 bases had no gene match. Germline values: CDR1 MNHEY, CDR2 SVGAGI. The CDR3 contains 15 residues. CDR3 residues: CASRERGPTNYGYTF. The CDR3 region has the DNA TGTGCCAGCAGGGAAAGGGGGCCTACTAACTATGGCTACACCTTC.

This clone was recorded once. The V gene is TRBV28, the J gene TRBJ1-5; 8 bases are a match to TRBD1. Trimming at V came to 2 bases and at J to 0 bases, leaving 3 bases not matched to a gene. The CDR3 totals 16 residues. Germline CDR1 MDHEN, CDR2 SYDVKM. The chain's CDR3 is CASSLRTGNSNQPQHF. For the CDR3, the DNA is TGTGCCAGCAGTTTACGGACAGGGAATAGCAATCAGCCCCAGCATTTT.